This record looks at one TCR beta chain sequence and its context. The assay was immunoSEQ multiplex PCR, and TCRdb's table has in-frame clones only and misses some. This sample carries 110,000 or so clones, around 88% of them seen once, and the ten largest clones take less than 6.5%. These data come from a study of T cell responses to AZD1222 COVID-19 vaccine. Germline-derived CDR1 and CDR2 are LGHDT and YNNKEL (reference sequence). CDR3 length: 15 amino acids. Deletions cut 4 bases from V and 6 bases from J, with 18 bases between. Sequenced here: peripheral blood, sampled 28 days after the second AZD1222 dose. The chain is built from TRBV3-1 (or the pseudogene TRBV3-2) and TRBJ1-2, with unresolved D. This TCR derives from an adult who received the AZD1222 COVID-19 vaccine. CDR3 sequence (DNA): TGTGCCAGCAGCCTGTACGGTGACCAAACGGATGGCTACACCTTC. Its protein product is CASSLYGDQTDGYTF.